This TCR beta chain was sequenced for a study of lymphopenia after photon versus proton radiotherapy. On this clone itself: What it binds is unknown.

Findings and limits, study-wide: Oligoclonal CD8+ Temra expansion after nadir drove photon patients' diversity drop. Larger post-nadir TCR diversity loss correlated inversely with survival in deceased patients. Authors raise, but do not show, better survival with proton therapy.

CDR1 is MNHEY, CDR2 SVGAGI, per germline. CDR3 length: 14 residues. With 0 bases removed from V and 7 bases from J, the gap between germline ends came to 12 bases. Measured with immunoSEQ multiplex PCR; TCRdb has only the in-frame clones, and not every one. The data show approximately 65,000 clones, with approximately 90% seen just once and 9.5% to 15% held by the top ten. Sample: peripheral blood, taken from a patient treated with proton-based radiotherapy. The V call is TRBV6-5, the J call TRBJ1-2; D gene uncertain. The receptor's source is a man older than 75 with esophageal cancer. CDR3 sequence (DNA): TGTGCCAGCAGTTACTCTGACGGGTTTAGTGGCTACACCTTC. As protein: CASSYSDGFSGYTF.